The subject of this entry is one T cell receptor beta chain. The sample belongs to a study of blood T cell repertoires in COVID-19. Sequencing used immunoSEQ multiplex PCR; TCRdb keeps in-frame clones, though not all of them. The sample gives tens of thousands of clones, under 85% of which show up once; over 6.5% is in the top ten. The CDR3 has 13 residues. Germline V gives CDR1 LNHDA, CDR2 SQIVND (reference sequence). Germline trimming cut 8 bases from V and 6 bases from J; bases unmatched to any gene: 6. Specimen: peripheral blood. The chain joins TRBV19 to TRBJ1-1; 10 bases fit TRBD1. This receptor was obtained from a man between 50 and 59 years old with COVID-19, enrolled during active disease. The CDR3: CASRQGAFSEAFF. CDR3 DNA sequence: TGTGCCAGTCGACAGGGGGCTTTTTCTGAAGCTTTCTTT.